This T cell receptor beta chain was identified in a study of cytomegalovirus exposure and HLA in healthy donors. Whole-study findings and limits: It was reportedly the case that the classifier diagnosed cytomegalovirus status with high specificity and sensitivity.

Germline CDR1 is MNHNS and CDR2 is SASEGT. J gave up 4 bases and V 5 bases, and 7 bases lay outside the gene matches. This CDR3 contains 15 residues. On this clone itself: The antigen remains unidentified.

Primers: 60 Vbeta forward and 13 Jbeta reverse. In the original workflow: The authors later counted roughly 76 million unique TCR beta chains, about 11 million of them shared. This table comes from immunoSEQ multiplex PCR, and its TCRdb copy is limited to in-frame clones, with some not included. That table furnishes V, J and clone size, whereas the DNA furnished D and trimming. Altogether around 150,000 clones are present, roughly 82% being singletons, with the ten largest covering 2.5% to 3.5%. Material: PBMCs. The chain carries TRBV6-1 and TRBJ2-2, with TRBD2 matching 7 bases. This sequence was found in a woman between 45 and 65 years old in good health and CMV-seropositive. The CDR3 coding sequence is TGTGCCAGCAGTAGCGGGGTACTGGGCACCGGGGAGCTGTTTTTT. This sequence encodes CASSSGVLGTGELFF.